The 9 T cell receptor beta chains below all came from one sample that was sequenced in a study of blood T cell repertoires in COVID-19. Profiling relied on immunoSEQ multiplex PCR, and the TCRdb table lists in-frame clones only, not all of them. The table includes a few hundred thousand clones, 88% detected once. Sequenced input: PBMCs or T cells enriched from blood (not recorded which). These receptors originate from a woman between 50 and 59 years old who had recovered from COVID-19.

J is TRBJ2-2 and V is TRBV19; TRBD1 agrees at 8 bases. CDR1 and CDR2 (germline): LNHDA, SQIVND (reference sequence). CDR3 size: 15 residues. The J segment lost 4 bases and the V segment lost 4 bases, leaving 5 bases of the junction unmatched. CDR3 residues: CASSNRDRITGELFF. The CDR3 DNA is TGTGCCAGTAGTAACCGGGACAGGATCACCGGGGAGCTGTTTTTT.

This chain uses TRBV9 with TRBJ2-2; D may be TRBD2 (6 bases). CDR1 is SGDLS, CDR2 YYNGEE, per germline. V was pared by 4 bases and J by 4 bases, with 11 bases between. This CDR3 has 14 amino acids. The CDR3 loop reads CASSFSGTTGELFF. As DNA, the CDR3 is TGTGCCAGCAGCTTTAGCGGAACCACCGGGGAGCTGTTTTTT.

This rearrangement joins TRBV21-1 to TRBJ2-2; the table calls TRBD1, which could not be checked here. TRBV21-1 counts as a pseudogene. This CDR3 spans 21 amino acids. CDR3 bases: TGTGCCAGCAGCAAAGTACCGGGGGACAGGGGGCGGCCACCCTGGGTAGGGGAGCTGTTTTTT. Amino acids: CASSKVPGDRGRPPWVGELFF.

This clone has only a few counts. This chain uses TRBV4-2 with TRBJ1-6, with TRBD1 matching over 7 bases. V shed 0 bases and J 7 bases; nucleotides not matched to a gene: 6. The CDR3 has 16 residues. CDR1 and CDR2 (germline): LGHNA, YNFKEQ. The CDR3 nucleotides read TGTGCCAGCAGCCAAGATCCGGGGACAGCCAATTCACCCCTCCACTTT. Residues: CASSQDPGTANSPLHF.

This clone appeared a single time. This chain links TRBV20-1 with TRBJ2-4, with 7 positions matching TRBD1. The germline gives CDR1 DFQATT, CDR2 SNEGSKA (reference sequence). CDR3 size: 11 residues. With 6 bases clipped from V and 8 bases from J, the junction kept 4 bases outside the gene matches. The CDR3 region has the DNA TGCAGTGCGAGGGGGCAGGACATTCAGTACTTC. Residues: CSARGQDIQYF.

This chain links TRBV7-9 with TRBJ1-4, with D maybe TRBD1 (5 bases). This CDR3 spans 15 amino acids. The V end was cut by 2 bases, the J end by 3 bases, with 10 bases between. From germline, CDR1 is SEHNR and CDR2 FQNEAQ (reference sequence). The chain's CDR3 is CASSLTQGSNEKLFF. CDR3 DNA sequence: TGTGCCAGCAGCTTAACTCAGGGTTCTAATGAAAAACTGTTTTTT.

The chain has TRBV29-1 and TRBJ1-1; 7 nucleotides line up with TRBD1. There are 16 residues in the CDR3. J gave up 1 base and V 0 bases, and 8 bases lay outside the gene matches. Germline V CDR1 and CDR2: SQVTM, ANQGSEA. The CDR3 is CSVEDPGTETNTEAFF. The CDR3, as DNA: TGCAGCGTTGAAGACCCCGGGACAGAGACGAACACTGAAGCTTTCTTT.

The CDR3 protein is CASSKYLPRSGRVNTDTQYF. The CDR3, as DNA: TGTGCCAGCAGCAAATATCTCCCCCGTAGCGGGAGGGTCAACACAGATACGCAGTATTTT. The chain combines TRBV21-1 with TRBJ2-3; no check of the table's D call, TRBD2, against the DNA was made. TRBV21-1 is assigned pseudogene status. The length of the CDR3 is 20 residues.

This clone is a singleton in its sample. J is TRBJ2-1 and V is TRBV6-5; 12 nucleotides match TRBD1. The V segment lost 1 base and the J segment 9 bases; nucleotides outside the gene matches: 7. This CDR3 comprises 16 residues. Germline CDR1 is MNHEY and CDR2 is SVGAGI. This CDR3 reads CASSYWSGTGGGEQFF. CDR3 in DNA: TGTGCCAGCAGTTACTGGTCTGGGACAGGGGGCGGTGAGCAGTTCTTC.